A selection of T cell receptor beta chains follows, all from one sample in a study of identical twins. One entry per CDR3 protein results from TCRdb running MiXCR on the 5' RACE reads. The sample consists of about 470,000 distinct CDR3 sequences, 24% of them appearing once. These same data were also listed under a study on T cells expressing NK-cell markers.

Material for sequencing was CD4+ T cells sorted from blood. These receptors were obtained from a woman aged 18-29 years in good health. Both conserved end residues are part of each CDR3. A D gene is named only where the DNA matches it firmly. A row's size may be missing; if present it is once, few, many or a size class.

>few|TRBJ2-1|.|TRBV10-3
CASRDSGYEQFF
TGTGCCTCCAGGGATAGTGGCTATGAGCAGTTCTTC
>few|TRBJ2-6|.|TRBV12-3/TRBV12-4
CASRPDTGANVLTF
TGTGCCAGCAGACCTGACACTGGGGCCAACGTCCTGACTTTC
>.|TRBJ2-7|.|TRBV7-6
CASSTRTAYEQYF
TGTGCCAGCAGCACTCGGACCGCCTACGAGCAGTACTTC
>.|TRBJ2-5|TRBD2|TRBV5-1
CASRGWEKAGEARTQYF
TGCGCCAGCAGGGGATGGGAGAAGGCGGGGGAGGCGCGGACCCAGTACTTC
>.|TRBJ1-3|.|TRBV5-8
CASSLVGTGNTIYF
TGTGCCAGCAGCTTGGTGGGGACTGGAAACACCATATATTTT
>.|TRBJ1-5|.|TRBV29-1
CSVAWVGQPQHF
TGCAGCGTTGCCTGGGTTGGTCAGCCCCAGCATTTT
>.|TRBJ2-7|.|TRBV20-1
CSARVPNEQYF
TGCAGTGCTAGAGTTCCAAACGAGCAGTACTTC
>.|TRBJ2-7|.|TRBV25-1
CASSLPGGYEQYF
TGTGCCAGCAGCCTTCCAGGGGGGTACGAGCAGTACTTC
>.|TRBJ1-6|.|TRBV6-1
CASSTGGHRANSPLHF
TGTGCCAGCAGTACGGGGGGACACCGAGCGAATTCACCCCTCCACTTT
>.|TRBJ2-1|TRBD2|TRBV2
CASSRLAGFNEQFF
TGTGCCAGCAGTCGACTAGCGGGGTTCAATGAGCAGTTCTTC
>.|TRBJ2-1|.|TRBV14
CASSQAVFEQFF
TGTGCCAGCAGCCAAGCGGTTTTCGAGCAGTTCTTC
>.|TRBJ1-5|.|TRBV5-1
CASSFPPGPLILHQPQHF
TGCGCCAGCAGCTTCCCTCCGGGACCATTAATCCTACATCAGCCCCAGCATTTT
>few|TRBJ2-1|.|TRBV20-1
CSASPLLQSPYNEQFF
TGCAGTGCTAGCCCGCTTCTCCAATCCCCCTACAATGAGCAGTTCTTC
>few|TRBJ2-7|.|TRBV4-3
CASSLSWSHEQYF
TGCGCCAGCAGCCTCAGCTGGAGTCATGAGCAGTACTTC
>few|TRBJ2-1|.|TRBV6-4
CASRMDSDNEQFF
TGTGCCAGCAGGATGGATTCGGACAATGAGCAGTTCTTC
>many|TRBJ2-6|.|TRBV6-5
CASSSSFIGANVLTF
TGTGCCAGCAGTTCCAGTTTTATTGGGGCCAACGTCCTGACTTTC
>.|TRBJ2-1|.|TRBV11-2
CASSLTRYNEQFF
TGTGCCAGCAGCTTAACTCGGTACAATGAGCAGTTCTTC
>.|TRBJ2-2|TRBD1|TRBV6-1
CASRPGGVTGELFF
TGTGCCAGCAGACCAGGGGGCGTCACCGGGGAGCTGTTTTTT
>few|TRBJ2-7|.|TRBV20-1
CSARGARGGKGYEQYF
TGCAGTGCTAGAGGGGCCCGGGGCGGGAAAGGGTACGAGCAGTACTTC
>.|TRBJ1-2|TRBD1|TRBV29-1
CSVEGQGAFGYTF
TGCAGCGTGGAAGGACAGGGGGCTTTTGGCTATACCTTC
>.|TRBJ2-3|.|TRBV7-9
CASSPLSVSNTDTQYF
TGTGCCAGCAGCCCCCTATCCGTCTCGAACACAGATACGCAGTATTTT
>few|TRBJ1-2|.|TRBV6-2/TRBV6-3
CASSVTRNYGYTF
TGTGCCAGCAGTGTAACAAGGAACTATGGCTACACCTTC
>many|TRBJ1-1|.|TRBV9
CASSVEGTEAFF
TGTGCCAGCAGCGTAGAAGGAACTGAAGCTTTCTTT
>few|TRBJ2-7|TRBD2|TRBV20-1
CSATELTSGSLLGEQYF
TGCAGTGCCACAGAGTTAACTAGCGGGAGTTTACTAGGCGAGCAGTACTTC
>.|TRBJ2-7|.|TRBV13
CASSLYWRGIEGDSYEQYF
TGTGCCAGCAGCTTATATTGGCGGGGTATAGAGGGTGACTCCTACGAGCAGTACTTC
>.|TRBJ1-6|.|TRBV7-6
CASSLATRAPLQF
TGTGCCAGCAGCTTAGCGACACGGGCCCCCCTCCAGTTT
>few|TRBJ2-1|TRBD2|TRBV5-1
CASRRLAGLDEQFF
TGCGCCAGCAGGCGGCTAGCGGGACTGGATGAGCAGTTCTTC
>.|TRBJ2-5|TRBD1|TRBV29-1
CSVTTGTETQYF
TGCAGCGTTACGACAGGGACAGAGACCCAGTACTTC
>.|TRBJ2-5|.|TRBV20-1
CSATKNQETQYF
TGCAGTGCCACAAAAAACCAAGAGACCCAGTACTTC
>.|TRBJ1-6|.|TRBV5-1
CASSLVRNNSPLHF
TGCGCCAGCAGCTTGGTCAGGAATAATTCACCCCTCCACTTT
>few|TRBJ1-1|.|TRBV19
CASSRHPITNTEAFF
TGTGCCAGTAGTCGGCATCCGATAACGAACACTGAAGCTTTCTTT